This note documents a single T cell receptor beta chain sequence. The antigen is not known. Sorted-subset replicate PCR reactions contained 150 to 200 ng DNA, corresponding to about 30,000 T cell genomes. Profiling relied on immunoSEQ multiplex PCR, and the TCRdb table lists in-frame clones only, not all of them. The sample includes a few million clones, around 90% of them seen just once. The sample comes from a study of shared clonotypes between healthy human individuals. Study in general: Donors had three CD4 naive, three CD4 memory, two CD8 naive and one CD8 memory plate apiece.

With 4 bases removed from V and 5 bases from J, the gap between germline ends came to 20 bases. Germline assignment: CDR1 MDHEN and CDR2 SYDVKM. The CDR3 consists of 16 residues. From CD4+ cells came CD45RA+ naive and CD45RA-negative memory subsets. Study findings and constraints: It was expected that sequencing depth would affect clonotype sharing among donors.

The sequenced sample was naive CD4+ T cells from PBMCs. The subset is: CD45RA+ positively selected. This TCR was recovered from a man younger than 35 in good health. Some clones in this sample may be carry-over from other donors' samples. The chain combines TRBV28 with TRBJ1-2; perhaps TRBD1 as D (5 bases). The CDR3 region is CASSSNLRPKGYGYTF. The CDR3, as DNA: TGTGCCAGCAGTTCCAATTTACGGCCAAAGGGGTATGGCTACACCTTC.